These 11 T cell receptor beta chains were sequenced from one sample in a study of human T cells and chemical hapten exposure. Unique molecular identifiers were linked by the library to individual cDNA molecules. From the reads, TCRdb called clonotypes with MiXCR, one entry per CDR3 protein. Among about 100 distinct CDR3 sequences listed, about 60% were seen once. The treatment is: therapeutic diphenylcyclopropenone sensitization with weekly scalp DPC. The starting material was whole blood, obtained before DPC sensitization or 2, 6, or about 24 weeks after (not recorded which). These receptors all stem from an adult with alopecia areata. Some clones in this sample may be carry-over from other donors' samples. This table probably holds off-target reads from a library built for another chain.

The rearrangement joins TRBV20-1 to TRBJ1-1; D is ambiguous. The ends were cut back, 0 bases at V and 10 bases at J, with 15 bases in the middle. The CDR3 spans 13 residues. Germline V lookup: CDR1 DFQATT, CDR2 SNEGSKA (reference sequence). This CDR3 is CSARDRTSALAFF. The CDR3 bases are TGCAGTGCTAGAGATCGCACCTCTGCTTTAGCTTTCTTT.

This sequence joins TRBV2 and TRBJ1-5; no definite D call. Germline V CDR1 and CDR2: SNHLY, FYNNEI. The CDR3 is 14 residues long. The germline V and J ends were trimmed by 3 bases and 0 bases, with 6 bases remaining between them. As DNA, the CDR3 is TGTGCCAGCAGTGATAGGGTTAGCAATCAGCCCCAGCATTTT. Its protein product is CASSDRVSNQPQHF.

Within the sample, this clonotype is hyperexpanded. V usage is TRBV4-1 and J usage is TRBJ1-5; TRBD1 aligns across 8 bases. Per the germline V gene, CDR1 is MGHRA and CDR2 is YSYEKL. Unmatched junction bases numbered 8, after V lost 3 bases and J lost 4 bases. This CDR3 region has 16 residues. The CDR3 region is CASSHTTGGANQPQHF. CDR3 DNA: TGCGCCAGCAGCCACACCACAGGGGGTGCGAATCAGCCCCAGCATTTT.

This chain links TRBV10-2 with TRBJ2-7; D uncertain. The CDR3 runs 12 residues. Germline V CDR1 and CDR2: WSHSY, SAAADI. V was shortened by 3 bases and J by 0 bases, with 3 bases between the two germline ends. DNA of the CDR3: TGCGCCAGCAGTGACAGCTCCTACGAGCAGTACTTC. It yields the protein CASSDSSYEQYF.

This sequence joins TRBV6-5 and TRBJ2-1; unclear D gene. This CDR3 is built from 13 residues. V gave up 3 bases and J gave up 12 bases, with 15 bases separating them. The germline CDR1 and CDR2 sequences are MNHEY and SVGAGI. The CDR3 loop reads CASSYEPGPLQFF. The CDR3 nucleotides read TGTGCCAGCAGTTATGAACCAGGACCCTTGCAGTTCTTC.

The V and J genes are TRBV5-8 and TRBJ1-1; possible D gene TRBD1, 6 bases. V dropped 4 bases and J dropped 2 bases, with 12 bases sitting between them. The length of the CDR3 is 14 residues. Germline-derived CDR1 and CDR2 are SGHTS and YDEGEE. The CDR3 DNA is TGTGCCAGCAGCACGGGACACCCAAACACTGAAGCTTTCTTT. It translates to CASSTGHPNTEAFF.

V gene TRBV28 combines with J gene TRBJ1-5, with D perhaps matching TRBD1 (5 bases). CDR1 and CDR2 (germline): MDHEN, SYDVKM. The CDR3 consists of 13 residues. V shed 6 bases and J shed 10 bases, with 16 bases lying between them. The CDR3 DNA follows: TGTGCCAGCAGCCCGGGACCCTCCATACCCCAGCATTTT. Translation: CASSPGPSIPQHF.

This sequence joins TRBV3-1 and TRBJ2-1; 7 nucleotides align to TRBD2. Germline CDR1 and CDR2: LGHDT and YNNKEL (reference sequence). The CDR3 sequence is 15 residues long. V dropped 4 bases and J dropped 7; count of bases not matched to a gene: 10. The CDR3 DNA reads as TGTGCCAGCAGCCTCGGGGAGGTAGCGGGTAATGAGCAGTTCTTC. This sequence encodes CASSLGEVAGNEQFF.

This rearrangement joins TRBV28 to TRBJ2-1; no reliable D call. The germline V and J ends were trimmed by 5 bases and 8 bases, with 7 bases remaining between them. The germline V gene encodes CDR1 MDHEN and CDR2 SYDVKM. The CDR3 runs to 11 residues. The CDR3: CASSLSDEQFF. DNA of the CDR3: TGTGCCAGCAGTCTCAGCGATGAGCAGTTCTTC.

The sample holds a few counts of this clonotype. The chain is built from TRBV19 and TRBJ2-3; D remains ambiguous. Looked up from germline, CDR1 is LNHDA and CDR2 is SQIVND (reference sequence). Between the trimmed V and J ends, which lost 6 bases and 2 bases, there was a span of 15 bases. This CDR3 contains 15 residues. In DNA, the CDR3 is TGTGCCAGTAGCCAAGGTCCTTCTTCCACAGATACGCAGTATTTT. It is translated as CASSQGPSSTDTQYF.

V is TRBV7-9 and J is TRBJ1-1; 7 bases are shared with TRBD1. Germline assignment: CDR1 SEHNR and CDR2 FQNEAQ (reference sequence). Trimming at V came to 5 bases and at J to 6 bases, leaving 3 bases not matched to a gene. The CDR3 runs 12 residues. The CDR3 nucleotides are TGTGCCAGCAGCCCCGGGACAGCTGAAGCTTTCTTT. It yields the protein CASSPGTAEAFF. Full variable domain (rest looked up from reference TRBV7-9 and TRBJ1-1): DTGVSQNPRHKITKRGQNVTFRCDPISEHNRLYWYRQTLGQGPEFLTYFQNEAQLEKSRLLSDRFSAERPKGSFSTLEIQRTEQGDSAMYLCASSPGTAEAFFGQGTRLTVV.